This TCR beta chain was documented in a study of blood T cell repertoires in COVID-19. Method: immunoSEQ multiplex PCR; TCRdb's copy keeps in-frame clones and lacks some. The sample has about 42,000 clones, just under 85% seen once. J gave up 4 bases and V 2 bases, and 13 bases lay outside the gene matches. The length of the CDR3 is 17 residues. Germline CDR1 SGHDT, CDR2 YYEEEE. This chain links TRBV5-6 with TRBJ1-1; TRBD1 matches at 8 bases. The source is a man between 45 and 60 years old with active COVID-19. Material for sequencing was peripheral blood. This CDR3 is CASSFSTGASLGTEAFF. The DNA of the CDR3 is TGTGCCAGCAGCTTCTCGACAGGGGCCTCGTTAGGCACTGAAGCTTTCTTT.